This T cell receptor beta chain was sequenced for a study of early T cells in non-severe SARS-CoV-2 infection. Study at large: RNA in bulk from unsorted whole blood was sequenced, and chains were unpaired. Study outcomes and limitations: CD4 and private specificities were missed by VDJdb matching, which favored anti-spike CD8 responses.

Separate cDNA molecules each had unique molecular identifiers attached to them. Via MiXCR, TCRdb re-called the 5' RACE reads, giving one row per CDR3 protein. Of over 25,000 distinct CDR3 sequences listed, about 5.7% are singletons. This clonotype was recorded at least ten times. The target antigen is unknown. Germline lookup yields CDR1 SEHNR and CDR2 FQNEAQ (reference sequence). CDR3 length: 13 residues. The V gene lost 5 bases and the J gene lost 4 bases, with 11 bases spanning the gap. This sequence was found in an adult who was a healthcare worker with PCR-confirmed SARS-CoV-2 infection or an uninfected control (not recorded which). Sequencing input: whole blood. The rearrangement links TRBV7-9 to TRBJ1-2; tentatively, D is TRBD1 (6 bases). In DNA form, the CDR3 reads TGTGCCAGCAGCACCGGACAGTTCTATGGCTACACCTTC. This translates into CASSTGQFYGYTF.